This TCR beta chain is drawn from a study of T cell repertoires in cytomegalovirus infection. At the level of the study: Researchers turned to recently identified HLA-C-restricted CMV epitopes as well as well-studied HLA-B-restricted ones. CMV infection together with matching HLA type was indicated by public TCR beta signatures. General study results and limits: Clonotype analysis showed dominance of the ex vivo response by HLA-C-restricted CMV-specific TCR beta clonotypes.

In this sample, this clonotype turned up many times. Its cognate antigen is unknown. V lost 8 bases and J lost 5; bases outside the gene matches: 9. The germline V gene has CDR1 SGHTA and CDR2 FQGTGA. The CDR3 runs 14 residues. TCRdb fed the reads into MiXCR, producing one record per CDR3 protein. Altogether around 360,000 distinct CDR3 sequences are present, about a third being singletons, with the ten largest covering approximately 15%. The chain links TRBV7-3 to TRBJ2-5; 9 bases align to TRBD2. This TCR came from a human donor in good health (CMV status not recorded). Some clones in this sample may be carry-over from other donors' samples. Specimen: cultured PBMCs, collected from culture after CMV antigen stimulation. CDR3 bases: TGTGCCAGCGCCACCGTAGCGGGAGTGGAGACCCAGTACTTC. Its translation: CASATVAGVETQYF.